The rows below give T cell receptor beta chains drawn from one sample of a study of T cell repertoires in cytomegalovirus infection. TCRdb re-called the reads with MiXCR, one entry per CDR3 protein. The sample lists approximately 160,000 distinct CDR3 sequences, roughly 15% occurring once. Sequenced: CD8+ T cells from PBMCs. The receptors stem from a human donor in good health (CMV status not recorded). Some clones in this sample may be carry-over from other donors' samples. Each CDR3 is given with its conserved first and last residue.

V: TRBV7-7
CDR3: CASSLGRAHYNEQFF

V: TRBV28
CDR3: CASSFPGLAVTDTQYF

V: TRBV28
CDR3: CACTPDGNTEAFF

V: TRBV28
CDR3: CASSQQGAGVPTDTQYF

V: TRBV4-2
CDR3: CASSRLAGDTGELFF

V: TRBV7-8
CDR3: CASSLEGTGGAWEQFF

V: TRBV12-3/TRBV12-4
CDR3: CASSQSSYEQYF

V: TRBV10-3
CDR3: CAISVKGPGYEQYF

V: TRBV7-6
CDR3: CASSLAGQGEQYF

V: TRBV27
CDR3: CASSHRDPHEQFF

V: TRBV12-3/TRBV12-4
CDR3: CASSFFSGRRTYEQYF

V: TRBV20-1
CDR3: CSARPLGETEAFF

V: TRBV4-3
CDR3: CASSQELLTDRVNQPQHF

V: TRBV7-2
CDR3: CASSLTEGTPCGFF

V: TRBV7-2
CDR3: CASSPPDRGLSYEQYF

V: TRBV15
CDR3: CATQGSNTEAFF

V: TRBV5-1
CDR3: CASSSILGGSPEAFF

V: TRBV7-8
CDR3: CASSFRTSGYEQYF

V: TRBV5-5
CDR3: CASNLPGKGGNEQFF

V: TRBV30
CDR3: CAFSDPEDPDTQYF

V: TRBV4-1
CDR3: CASSQDSSSYNSPLHF

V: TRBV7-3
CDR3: CASSPRGPEAGSYNSPLHF

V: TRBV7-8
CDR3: CASSNTRGSTDTQYF

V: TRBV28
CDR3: CASSVLPEGLDEQYF

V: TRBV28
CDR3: CASSPRPSADTQYF

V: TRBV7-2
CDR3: CASSARDRPFSYNEQFF

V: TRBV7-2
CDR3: CASSLAPGGTDTQYF

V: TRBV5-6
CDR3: CASSFGVHEQYF

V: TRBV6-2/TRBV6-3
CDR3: CASSYVVQHYGYTF

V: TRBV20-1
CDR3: CSARGGQNGNTIYF

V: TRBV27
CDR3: CASSLLPSGANVLTF

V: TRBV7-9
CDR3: CASNLGSYNEQFF

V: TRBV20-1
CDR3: CSAREPGQGNYGYTF

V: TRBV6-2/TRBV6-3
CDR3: CASTKTGNEQFF

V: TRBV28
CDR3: CASSLGQVRYGYTF

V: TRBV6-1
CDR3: CASSGYKKWGQFF

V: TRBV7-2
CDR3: CASSLERGPRILTGELFF